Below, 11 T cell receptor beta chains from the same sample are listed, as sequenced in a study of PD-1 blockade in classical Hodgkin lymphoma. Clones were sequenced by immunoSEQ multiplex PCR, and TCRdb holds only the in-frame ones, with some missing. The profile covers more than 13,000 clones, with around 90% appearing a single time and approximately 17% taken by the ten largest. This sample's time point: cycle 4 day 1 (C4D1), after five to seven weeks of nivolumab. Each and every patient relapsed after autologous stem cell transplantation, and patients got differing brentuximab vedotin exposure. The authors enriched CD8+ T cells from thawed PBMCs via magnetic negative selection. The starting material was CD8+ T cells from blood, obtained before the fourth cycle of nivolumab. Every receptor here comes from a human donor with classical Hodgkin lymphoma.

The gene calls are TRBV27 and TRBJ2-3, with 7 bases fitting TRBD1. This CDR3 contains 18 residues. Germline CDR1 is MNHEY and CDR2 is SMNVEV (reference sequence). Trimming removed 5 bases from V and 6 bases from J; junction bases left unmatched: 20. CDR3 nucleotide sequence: TGTGCCAGCAGTCCGCTCGCCCCCTCCGGGACAGCGCCCGATACGCAGTATTTT. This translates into CASSPLAPSGTAPDTQYF.

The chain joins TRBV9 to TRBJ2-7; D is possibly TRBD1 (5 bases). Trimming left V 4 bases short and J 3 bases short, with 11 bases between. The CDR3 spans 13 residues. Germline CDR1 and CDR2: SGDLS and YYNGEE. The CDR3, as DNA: TGTGCCAGCAGCCAAGGGGTTAGCTACGAGCAGTACTTC. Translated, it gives CASSQGVSYEQYF.

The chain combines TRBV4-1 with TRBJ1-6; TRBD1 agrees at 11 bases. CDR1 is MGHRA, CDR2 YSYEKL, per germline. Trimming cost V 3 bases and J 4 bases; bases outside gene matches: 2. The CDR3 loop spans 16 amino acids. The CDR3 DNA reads TGCGCCAGCAGCCAGGGGACAGGGGGTTATAATTCACCCCTCCACTTT. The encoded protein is CASSQGTGGYNSPLHF.

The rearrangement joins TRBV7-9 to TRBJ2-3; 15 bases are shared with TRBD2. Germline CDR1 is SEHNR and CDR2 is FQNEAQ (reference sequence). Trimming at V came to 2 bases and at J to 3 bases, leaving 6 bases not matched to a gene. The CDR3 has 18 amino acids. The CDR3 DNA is TGTGCCAGCAGCTTAAGGGGACTAGCGGGAGGTTTAACAGATACGCAGTATTTT. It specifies CASSLRGLAGGLTDTQYF.

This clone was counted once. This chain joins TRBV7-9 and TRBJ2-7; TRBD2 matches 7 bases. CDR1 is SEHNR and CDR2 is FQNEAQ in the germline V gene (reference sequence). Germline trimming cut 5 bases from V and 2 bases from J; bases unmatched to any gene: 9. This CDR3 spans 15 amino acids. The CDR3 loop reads CASSNRGGGTYEQYF. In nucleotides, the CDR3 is TGTGCCAGCAGCAACCGTGGGGGGGGAACCTACGAGCAGTACTTC.

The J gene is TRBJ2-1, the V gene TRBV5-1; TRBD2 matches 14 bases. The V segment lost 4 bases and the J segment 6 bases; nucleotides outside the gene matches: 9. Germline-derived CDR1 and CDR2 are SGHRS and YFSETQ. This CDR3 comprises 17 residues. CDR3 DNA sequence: TGCGCCAGCAGCCAGGGACTAGCGGGAGTTAAAGCCAATGAGCAGTTCTTC. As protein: CASSQGLAGVKANEQFF. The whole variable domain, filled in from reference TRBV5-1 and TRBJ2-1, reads KAGVTQTPRYLIKTRGQQVTLSCSPISGHRSVSWYQQTPGQGLQFLFEYFSETQRNKGNFPGRFSGRQFSNSRSEMNVSTLELGDSALYLCASSQGLAGVKANEQFFGPGTRLTVL.

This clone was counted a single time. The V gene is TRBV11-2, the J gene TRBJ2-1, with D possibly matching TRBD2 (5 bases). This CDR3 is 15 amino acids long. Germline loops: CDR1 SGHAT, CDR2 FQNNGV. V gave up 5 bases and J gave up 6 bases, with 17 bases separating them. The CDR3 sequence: CASSPNLGVGNEQFF. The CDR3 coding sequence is TGTGCCAGCAGCCCCAACCTCGGGGTAGGCAATGAGCAGTTCTTC.

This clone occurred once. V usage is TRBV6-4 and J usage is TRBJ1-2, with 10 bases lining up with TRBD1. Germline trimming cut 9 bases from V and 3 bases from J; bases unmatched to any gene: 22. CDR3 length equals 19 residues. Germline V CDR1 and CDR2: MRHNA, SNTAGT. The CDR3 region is CASAGGLRKVGQGDYGYTF. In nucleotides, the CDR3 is TGTGCCAGTGCCGGGGGGTTGAGAAAGGTCGGACAGGGGGACTATGGCTACACCTTC.

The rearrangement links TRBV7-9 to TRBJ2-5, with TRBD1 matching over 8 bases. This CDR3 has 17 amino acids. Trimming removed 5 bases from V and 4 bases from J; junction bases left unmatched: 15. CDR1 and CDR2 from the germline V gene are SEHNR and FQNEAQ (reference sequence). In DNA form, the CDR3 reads TGTGCCAGCAGCCCCAGGGACAGGTCTGGTATCGGAGAGACCCAGTACTTC. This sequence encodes CASSPRDRSGIGETQYF.

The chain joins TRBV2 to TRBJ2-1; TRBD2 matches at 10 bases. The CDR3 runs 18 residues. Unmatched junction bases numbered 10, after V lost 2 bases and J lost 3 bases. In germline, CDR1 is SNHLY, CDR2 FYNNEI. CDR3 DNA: TGTGCCAGCAGTGAAAGGCTAGCGGGAGCGGTTCTCTACAATGAGCAGTTCTTC. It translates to CASSERLAGAVLYNEQFF.

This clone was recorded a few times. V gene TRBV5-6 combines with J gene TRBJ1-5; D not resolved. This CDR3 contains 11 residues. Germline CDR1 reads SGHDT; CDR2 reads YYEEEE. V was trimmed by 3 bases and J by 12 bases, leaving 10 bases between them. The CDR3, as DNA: TGTGCCAGCAGCTCGGGAGCCGACCAGCATTTT. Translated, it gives CASSSGADQHF.